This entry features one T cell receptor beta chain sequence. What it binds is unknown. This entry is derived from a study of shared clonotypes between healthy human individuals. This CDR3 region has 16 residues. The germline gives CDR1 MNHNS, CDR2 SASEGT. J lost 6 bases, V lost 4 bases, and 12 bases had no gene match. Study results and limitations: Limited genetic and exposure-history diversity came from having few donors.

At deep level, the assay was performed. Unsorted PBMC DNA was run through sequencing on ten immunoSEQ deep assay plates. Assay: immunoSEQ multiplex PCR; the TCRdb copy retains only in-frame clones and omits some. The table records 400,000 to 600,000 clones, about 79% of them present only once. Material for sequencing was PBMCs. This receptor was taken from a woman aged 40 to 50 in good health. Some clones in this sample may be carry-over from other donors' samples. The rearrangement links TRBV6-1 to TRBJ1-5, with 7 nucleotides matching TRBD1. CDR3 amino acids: CASSGEEGQHIQPQHF. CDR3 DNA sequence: TGTGCCAGCAGTGGCGAGGAGGGACAGCATATTCAGCCCCAGCATTTT.